A selection of T cell receptor beta chains follows, all from one sample in a study of T cell changes during pregnancy in multiple sclerosis. Repertoires were generated with immunoSEQ multiplex PCR, while TCRdb's copy carries only in-frame clones and drops some. The sample includes over 55,000 clones, 90% to 95% seen only once; the top ten take about 1.8%. The sequencing here drew on peripheral blood, taken after pregnancy. The receptors come from a female donor with multiple sclerosis, enrolled in a pregnancy study. Each CDR3 is given with its conserved first and last residue. Each record gives: J gene, clone size, V gene, D gene, CDR3 protein, CDR3 DNA. D genes are given only for firm matches. Size is omitted from some rows. Given values are once, few, many or a class for expanded clones.

>TRBJ2-3|.|TRBV5-1|TRBD2
CASSLGTSVDTQYF
TGCGCCAGCAGCTTGGGGACTAGCGTAGATACGCAGTATTTT
>TRBJ2-5|.|TRBV7-3|.
CASSPTAGETQYF
TGTGCCAGCAGCCCGACAGCTGGGGAGACCCAGTACTTC
>TRBJ2-1|.|TRBV15|TRBD2
CATSRVLTSEQFF
TGTGCCACCAGCAGAGTTTTGACTAGCGAGCAGTTCTTC
>TRBJ2-7|.|TRBV10-3|.
CAISEEGQTYEQYF
TGTGCCATCAGTGAAGAAGGACAGACCTACGAGCAGTACTTC
>TRBJ2-7|.|TRBV7-2|TRBD2
CASRRLAGAYHEQYF
TGTGCCAGCAGGAGACTAGCGGGAGCGTACCACGAGCAGTACTTC
>TRBJ2-1|once|TRBV6-5|.
CASSYSGETYNEQFF
TGTGCCAGCAGTTACTCGGGAGAGACCTACAATGAGCAGTTCTTC
>TRBJ1-2|.|TRBV5-4|TRBD1
CASSTGQGITNYGYTF
TGTGCCAGCAGCACCGGACAGGGAATCACTAACTATGGCTACACCTTC
>TRBJ2-5|.|TRBV30|.
CAWSAMRTQYF
TGTGCCTGGAGTGCGATGCGGACCCAGTACTTC
>TRBJ2-3|.|TRBV30|.
CACEQDGDTQYF
TGTGCCTGCGAACAAGACGGGGATACGCAGTATTTT
>TRBJ2-7|.|TRBV6-5|TRBD2
CASSSVPSGSSYEQYF
TGTGCCAGCAGTTCGGTTCCTAGCGGGAGCTCCTACGAGCAGTACTTC
>TRBJ2-7|.|TRBV30|.
CAWSVQLGEQYF
TGTGCCTGGAGTGTACAGCTGGGTGAGCAGTACTTC
>TRBJ1-5|.|TRBV28|TRBD1
CASSLWVGQGTNQPQHF
TGTGCCAGCAGTCTCTGGGTGGGACAGGGTACCAATCAGCCCCAGCATTTT
>TRBJ1-2|once|TRBV6-5|TRBD1
CASSLGQIPNYGYTF
TGTGCCAGCAGTTTGGGACAGATCCCTAACTATGGCTACACCTTC
>TRBJ1-1|.|TRBV7-2|.
CASSLGGATAEAFF
TGTGCCAGCTCCCTTGGGGGCGCGACCGCTGAAGCTTTCTTT
>TRBJ2-7|.|TRBV7-2|TRBD1
CASSWKGQGADEQYF
TGTGCCAGCAGCTGGAAAGGACAGGGGGCTGACGAGCAGTACTTC
>TRBJ2-1|.|TRBV6-1|.
CASIELSRQFF
TGTGCCAGCATAGAGCTCTCAAGGCAGTTCTTC
>TRBJ1-1|.|TRBV11-3|TRBD1
CASSSSRGTTEAFF
TGTGCCAGCAGCTCCTCCAGGGGGACCACTGAAGCTTTCTTT
>TRBJ2-3|.|TRBV1|.
CTSSQLAGGVPDTQYF
TGCACCAGCAGCCAACTAGCGGGAGGAGTCCCAGATACGCAGTATTTT
>TRBJ1-5|.|TRBV29-1|.
CSVASQGNQPQHF
TGCAGCGTTGCTTCCCAGGGGAATCAGCCCCAGCATTTT
>TRBJ2-5|.|TRBV4-3|TRBD1
CASSQDGRGSQETQYF
TGCGCCAGCAGCCAAGATGGCAGGGGGTCCCAAGAGACCCAGTACTTC
>TRBJ2-5|.|TRBV5-1|.
CASSLGGAQETQYF
TGCGCCAGCAGCTTGGGTGGAGCCCAAGAGACCCAGTACTTC
>TRBJ1-3|.|TRBV7-9|.
CASSHRDLSGNTIYF
TGTGCCAGCAGTCACAGGGATCTCTCTGGAAACACCATATATTTT
>TRBJ2-7|.|TRBV5-4|.
CASSSLPGTQYSYEQYF
TGTGCCAGCAGCTCCCTTCCCGGGACTCAATATTCCTACGAGCAGTACTTC
>TRBJ2-1|.|TRBV18|TRBD2
CASSPPLAGGGEQFF
TGTGCCAGCTCACCACCGCTAGCGGGAGGAGGGGAGCAGTTCTTC
>TRBJ2-7|.|TRBV9|TRBD2
CASSVGPAGVYEQYF
TGTGCCAGCAGCGTAGGGCCAGCGGGAGTCTACGAGCAGTACTTC
>TRBJ2-6|.|TRBV19|.
CASSPRGRSGANVLTF
TGTGCCAGTAGTCCCCGTGGGAGATCTGGGGCCAACGTCCTGACTTTC
>TRBJ2-3|.|TRBV6-4|.
CASSGSEPDTQYF
TGTGCCAGCAGTGGGTCGGAGCCGGATACGCAGTATTTT
>TRBJ1-1|.|TRBV6-1|TRBD1
CASSEHAGTANTEAFF
TGTGCCAGCAGTGAGCACGCCGGGACAGCCAACACTGAAGCTTTCTTT
>TRBJ1-1|.|TRBV27|TRBD1
CASSLHSPGTGPNTEAFF
TGTGCCAGCAGTTTACATAGTCCCGGGACAGGACCGAACACTGAAGCTTTCTTT
>TRBJ1-6|.|TRBV13|.
CASSWAGGTYNSPLHF
TGTGCCAGCAGCTGGGCGGGGGGCACCTATAATTCACCCCTCCACTTT
>TRBJ1-2|.|TRBV6-5|TRBD1
CASSQGDGFYGYTF
TGTGCCAGCAGTCAGGGGGATGGTTTCTATGGCTACACCTTC
>TRBJ2-7|.|TRBV5-5|.
CASSLGSAGSEQYF
TGTGCCAGCAGCTTGGGGTCGGCGGGGTCCGAGCAGTACTTC
>TRBJ2-6|.|TRBV19|.
CASSGTPTLDSGANVLTF
TGTGCCAGTAGTGGGACTCCGACACTTGACTCTGGGGCCAACGTCCTGACTTTC
>TRBJ1-1|.|TRBV30|TRBD1
CAWRGGFGLEAFF
TGTGCCTGGAGAGGGGGCTTTGGGCTAGAAGCTTTCTTT
>TRBJ1-1|.|TRBV28|TRBD1
CASSQNGQGNTEAFF
TGTGCCAGCAGTCAAAACGGACAGGGGAACACTGAAGCTTTCTTT
>TRBJ2-2|.|TRBV7-2|.
CASSTRNTGELFF
TGTGCCAGCAGCACACGGAACACCGGGGAGCTGTTTTTT
>TRBJ2-7|.|TRBV6-5|.
CASSSGTTYEQYF
TGTGCCAGCTCCTCGGGGACAACATACGAGCAGTACTTC
>TRBJ2-3|.|TRBV4-3|.
CASSQTNGIYFTDTQYF
TGCGCCAGCAGCCAGACAAACGGGATCTACTTCACAGATACGCAGTATTTT
>TRBJ1-2|.|TRBV28|.
CASSLEPRQDGYTF
TGTGCCAGCAGTTTAGAGCCCCGGCAGGATGGCTACACCTTC
>TRBJ2-1|few|TRBV15|TRBD2
CAVSAGRYNEQFF
TGTGCCGTGTCAGCGGGAAGGTACAATGAGCAGTTCTTC
>TRBJ2-2|.|TRBV5-6|TRBD2
CASSFSPLAARTGELFF
TGTGCCAGCAGCTTCTCGCCTCTAGCGGCCCGCACCGGGGAGCTGTTTTTT
>TRBJ1-5|.|TRBV11-2|.
CASSLGVLSNQPQHF
TGTGCCAGCAGCTTAGGAGTCCTCTCCAATCAGCCCCAGCATTTT
>TRBJ2-7|.|TRBV4-1|TRBD2
CASSQGLAGSYEQYF
TGCGCCAGCAGCCAGGGACTAGCGGGCAGCTACGAGCAGTACTTC
>TRBJ2-7|.|TRBV5-1|.
CASSFSGYEQYF
TGCGCCAGCAGCTTCAGCGGCTACGAGCAGTACTTC
>TRBJ2-7|once|TRBV7-9|.
CASRLSELTYEQYF
TGTGCCAGCAGACTATCAGAACTTACCTACGAGCAGTACTTC
>TRBJ2-1|.|TRBV4-3|TRBD2
CASSQEGQGTSPYNEQFF
TGCGCCAGCAGCCAAGAGGGGCAGGGGACTAGTCCCTACAATGAGCAGTTCTTC
>TRBJ2-1|.|TRBV6-1|TRBD2
CASQTSGRKNEQFF
TGTGCCAGCCAGACTAGCGGGAGAAAGAATGAGCAGTTCTTC
>TRBJ2-1|.|TRBV29-1|.
CSGGQSAYNEQFF
TGCAGCGGCGGACAGTCGGCTTACAATGAGCAGTTCTTC
>TRBJ2-3|.|TRBV18|.
CASSPKRTSTDTQYF
TGTGCCAGCTCACCAAAGAGAACTAGCACAGATACGCAGTATTTT
>TRBJ2-2|.|TRBV29-1|TRBD1
CSVVRDRAGELFF
TGCAGCGTTGTAAGGGACAGGGCCGGGGAGCTGTTTTTT
>TRBJ2-1|.|TRBV9|.
CASSPPVLDTNNEQFF
TGTGCCAGCAGCCCACCAGTTTTGGACACAAACAATGAGCAGTTCTTC